This T cell receptor (beta chain) was identified in a study of blood T cell repertoires in COVID-19. Study background: From the United States, Italy and Spain came samples of acute and convalescent COVID-19. PBMCs, B-cell-depleted T cells, or T cells were the source of the cDNA or gDNA that made up the material.

As to this clone: Different DNA sequences within this sample yield the same CDR3.

V was shortened by 0 bases and J by 5 bases, with 8 bases between the two germline ends. CDR3 length: 13 amino acids. Germline V lookup: CDR1 LGHDT, CDR2 YNNKEL (reference sequence). One Seattle source followed patients from active infection through their disease course. Source study methods: Amplification from reference gene primers served as the basis for estimated nucleated cell counts. The data were produced by immunoSEQ multiplex PCR, yet TCRdb's version contains in-frame clones alone and is incomplete. The D gene and trimming were derived from the DNA, and the V and J assignments and clone size from that table. The sample lists around 440,000 clones, around 88% occurring once.

Sequencing used peripheral blood. The chain combines TRBV3-1 (or the pseudogene TRBV3-2) with TRBJ2-7; no definite D call. The sequence came from a woman aged 45-59 years with COVID-19, enrolled during active disease. The DNA for the CDR3 is TGTGCCAGCAGCCAAGAGGGCAGGAACGAGCAGTACTTC. Translating gives CASSQEGRNEQYF.